The present T cell receptor beta chain was sequenced within a study of OX40 agonist ivuxolimab in advanced cancers. Study-level information: Patients enrolled in dose escalation were diagnosed with hepatocellular carcinoma, melanoma, renal cell or head and neck cancer.

Notes on the study in general: On average, CD8+ T cells had more expanded clones than CD4+. Some of the lowest clonal expansion was seen in partial responders at 0.1-3.0 mg/kg.

The table came from immunoSEQ multiplex PCR; TCRdb's copy has only in-frame clones and leaves some out. The table includes tens of thousands of clones, 60% to 80% detected once. V shed 4 bases, J shed 4 bases, and the junction held 5 bases outside the gene matches. This CDR3 contains 15 residues. CDR1 is SGHRS and CDR2 is YFSETQ in the germline V gene. Researchers took blood at baseline, on cycle 4 day 1, and on cycle 7 day 1. Note on this clone: The antigen is unknown.

This chain uses TRBV5-1 with TRBJ1-6; 7 positions agree with TRBD1. The sample here was CD4+ or CD8+ T cells sorted from blood, taken in a trial of the OX40 agonist ivuxolimab. This sequence originates from an adult with an advanced solid tumor such as melanoma, head and neck, liver or kidney cancer. The CDR3 nucleotides read TGCGCCAGCAGCCCCGGGACAGCTTATAATTCACCCCTCCACTTT. Translated, it gives CASSPGTAYNSPLHF.